One TCR beta chain is described in this entry. Its antigen is unknown. This CDR3 contains 14 residues. TRB rearrangements were amplified by touch-down multiplex PCR with mixed TRB-A/B primers. TCRdb re-called the multiplex PCR reads and gives one entry per CDR3 protein, without DNA. The listing contains approximately 3,500 distinct CDR3 sequences. The data originate from a study of T cell clusters in autoimmune cytopenias. Study in general: TRB sequencing had a median 51,575 reads and roughly 2,400 distinct clonotypes per sample. General study points: Exclusive TRB clusters were almost three-fold more numerous in healthy donors than in active autoimmune hepatitis. TRB repertoire shifts in secondary cytopenia and chronic lymphocytic leukemia mostly reflected lymphoma, not autoimmunity.

Each sample's input was approximately 270 ng genomic DNA, 35,000 to 40,000 genome equivalents. Material for sequencing was peripheral blood. V usage is TRBV12-3 or TRBV12-4 and J usage is TRBJ2-7. The receptor comes from a human donor with an autoimmune cytopenia or autoimmune hepatitis (not recorded which). The CDR3 spells CASSLAQRAYEQYF.